This is a list of T cell receptor beta chains from one sample in a study of CD8+ T cells in alopecia areata. Only in-frame clones appear in the TCRdb table, and some are missing; sequencing was by immunoSEQ multiplex PCR. The sample comprises some 240,000 clones, under 60% of which are singletons, and around 1.6% rests with the top ten. This material consisted of CD4+ T cells sorted from blood, taken at week 4, from a patient treated with tofacitinib. The receptors originated from a human donor with alopecia areata. The CDR3 runs from the conserved cysteine through the conserved F or W. Fields, in order: V gene, J gene, clone size, D gene, CDR3 protein, CDR3 DNA. A D gene is named only where the DNA matches it firmly. Clone sizes are given selectively: once, few, many, or a class where the clone is expanded.

TRBV27	TRBJ1-6	-	TRBD1	CASSRGQGLSPLHF	TGTGCCAGCAGTCGAGGACAGGGTCTATCACCCCTCCACTTT
TRBV29-1	TRBJ1-1	once	-	CSVMSDSEAFF	TGCAGCGTCATGTCGGACAGTGAAGCTTTCTTT
TRBV5-6	TRBJ2-1	-	-	CASSLVAIQGRQFF	TGTGCCAGCAGCTTGGTAGCAATCCAGGGGCGGCAGTTCTTC
TRBV5-1	TRBJ2-5	-	TRBD2	CASKKGTSGEETQYF	TGCGCCAGCAAAAAGGGGACTAGCGGTGAAGAGACCCAGTACTTC
TRBV19	TRBJ1-1	few	-	CASSIGREGTEAFF	TGTGCCAGTAGTATCGGCAGGGAAGGGACTGAAGCTTTCTTT
TRBV19	TRBJ1-1	few	TRBD1	CASTQTGDRNTEAFF	TGTGCCAGTACCCAGACAGGGGACCGGAACACTGAAGCTTTCTTT
TRBV2	TRBJ1-1	-	TRBD1	CASKAGGWTEAFF	TGTGCCAGCAAGGCAGGGGGTTGGACTGAAGCTTTCTTT
TRBV5-1	TRBJ2-3	-	TRBD1	CASSLGQGRSTDTQYF	TGCGCCAGCAGCTTGGGACAGGGTCGGAGCACAGATACGCAGTATTTT
TRBV29-1	TRBJ2-3	-	-	CSVEGRYTDTQYF	TGCAGCGTTGAGGGCAGGTACACAGATACGCAGTATTTT
TRBV29-1	TRBJ2-1	-	-	CSVAPASFIEQFF	TGCAGCGTCGCACCTGCCTCGTTTATTGAGCAGTTCTTC
TRBV2	TRBJ2-7	once	TRBD1	CASSEQQGPPEQYF	TGTGCCAGCAGTGAACAACAGGGGCCCCCAGAGCAGTACTTC
TRBV30	TRBJ1-1	-	-	CAWHKSGGAFF	TGTGCCTGGCACAAGTCCGGTGGAGCTTTCTTT
TRBV27	TRBJ1-2	-	TRBD1	CASSPWTGGNYGYTF	TGTGCCAGCAGTCCTTGGACAGGGGGGAACTATGGCTACACCTTC
TRBV30	TRBJ2-5	many	-	CAWSLPGSETQYF	TGTGCCTGGAGTCTCCCGGGGTCGGAGACCCAGTACTTC
TRBV7-2	TRBJ1-1	-	-	CASSPLGHGNTEAFF	TGTGCCAGCAGCCCCCTCGGGCACGGGAACACTGAAGCTTTCTTT
TRBV7-2	TRBJ2-3	-	-	CASKIAVRRTDTQYF	TGTGCCAGCAAAATCGCGGTTCGGAGGACAGATACGCAGTATTTT
TRBV5-1	TRBJ2-1	few	-	CASSLEDEQFF	TGCGCCAGCAGCTTGGAAGATGAGCAGTTCTTC
TRBV5-6	TRBJ2-7	few	TRBD2	CASSRLAGGTYEQYF	TGTGCCAGCAGCCGACTAGCGGGGGGCACCTACGAGCAGTACTTC
TRBV19	TRBJ1-1	few	-	CASKPGGEGTEAFF	TGTGCCAGTAAACCGGGTGGGGAAGGTACTGAAGCTTTCTTT
TRBV4-3	TRBJ2-1	-	-	CASRVEQAAYNEQFF	TGCGCCAGCAGAGTAGAACAGGCAGCCTACAATGAGCAGTTCTTC
TRBV6-5	TRBJ2-2	-	-	CASSSTGYDTGELFF	TGTGCCAGCAGTTCAACAGGGTACGACACCGGGGAGCTGTTTTTT
TRBV10-3	TRBJ2-7	few	TRBD1	CASEQGAGEQYF	TGTGCCTCGGAACAGGGGGCAGGAGAGCAGTACTTC
TRBV10-2	TRBJ1-2	few	-	CASSESSSINGYTF	TGCGCCAGCAGTGAGTCGAGTTCCATAAATGGCTACACCTTC
TRBV29-1	TRBJ2-1	-	-	CSVSAVFYNEQFF	TGCAGCGTTTCGGCCGTTTTCTACAATGAGCAGTTCTTC
TRBV25-1	TRBJ1-6	few	-	CASSEWGDNSPLHF	TGTGCCAGCAGTGAATGGGGCGATAATTCACCCCTCCACTTT
TRBV6-1	TRBJ1-6	-	-	CASSGGTTFDSPLHF	TGTGCCAGCAGTGGCGGGACAACTTTCGATTCACCCCTCCACTTT
TRBV30	TRBJ1-1	-	-	CASIRLKQGFEAFF	TGTGCCTCCATCCGCCTAAAACAGGGCTTTGAAGCTTTCTTT
TRBV2	TRBJ1-4	-	-	CASSPGFYEKLFF	TGTGCCAGCAGTCCAGGGTTTTACGAAAAACTGTTTTTT